These 30 T cell receptor beta chains originate from one sample sequenced in a study of OX40 agonist ivuxolimab in advanced cancers. Repertoires were generated with immunoSEQ multiplex PCR, while TCRdb's copy carries only in-frame clones and drops some. Of 80,000 to 100,000 clones listed, more than 85% are singletons. Here the sequenced sample was CD4+ or CD8+ T cells sorted from blood, taken in a trial of the OX40 agonist ivuxolimab. The receptors come from an adult with an advanced solid tumor such as melanoma, head and neck, liver or kidney cancer.

The rearrangement joins TRBV6-6 to TRBJ2-7; no clear D. This CDR3 contains 14 residues. CDR1 is MNHNY and CDR2 is SVGAGI in the germline V gene (reference sequence). The V end lost 0 bases, the J end lost 6 bases, and 12 bases lay between the germline ends. The CDR3 nucleotides read TGTGCCAGCAGTTACTCCTCGGCGGAGCGCGAGCAGTACGTC. Its translation: CASSYSSAEREQYV.

This chain links TRBV2 with TRBJ2-7, with 7 bases matching TRBD1. J was trimmed by 0 bases and V by 8 bases; bases with no gene match: 4. The CDR3 totals 13 residues. The germline gives CDR1 SNHLY, CDR2 FYNNEI. Here the CDR3 reads CASERDSSYEQYV. As DNA, the CDR3 is TGTGCCAGCGAACGGGACAGCTCCTACGAGCAGTACGTC.

V is TRBV30 and J is TRBJ2-3; 7 bases agree with TRBD2. The CDR3 sequence is 13 residues long. Germline CDR1 is GTSNPN and CDR2 is SVGIG (reference sequence). Germline trimming cut 1 base from V and 3 bases from J; bases unmatched to any gene: 1. In DNA, the CDR3 is TGTGCCTGGAGTGGCGGGAGTACAGATACGCAGTATTTT. Amino acid sequence: CAWSGGSTDTQYF. The whole variable domain, remainder taken from reference TRBV30 and TRBJ2-3, is SQTIHQWPATLVQPVGSPLSLECTVEGTSNPNLYWYRQAAGRGLQLLFYSVGIGQISSEVPQNLSASRPQDRQFILSSKKLLLSDSGFYLCAWSGGSTDTQYFGPGTRLTVL.

The chain carries TRBV5-1 and TRBJ2-3; 7 bases are shared with TRBD1. The CDR3 spans 15 residues. J was trimmed by 3 bases and V by 1 base; bases with no gene match: 5. CDR1 is SGHRS, CDR2 YFSETQ, per germline. CDR3 residues: CASSLTGAQTDTQYF. CDR3 coding DNA: TGCGCCAGCAGCTTGACAGGGGCCCAAACAGATACGCAGTATTTT.

The chain uses TRBV5-1 and TRBJ2-1; D may correspond to TRBD1 or TRBD2 (6 bases each). V lost 4 bases and J lost 5, with 25 bases in between. The CDR3 contains 18 residues. In germline, CDR1 is SGHRS, CDR2 YFSETQ. CDR3 sequence (DNA): TGCGCCAGCAGCCCGAGGGGGGTTCTACCACCCCTTAACAATGAGCAGTTCTTC. It translates to CASSPRGVLPPLNNEQFF.

The V and J genes are TRBV19 and TRBJ2-3; D might be TRBD2 (5 bases). Germline lookup yields CDR1 LNHDA and CDR2 SQIVND (reference sequence). The ends were cut back, 3 bases at V and 2 bases at J, with 12 bases in the middle. CDR3 length: 15 residues. DNA of the CDR3: TGTGCCAGTAGTATCGAGCGGCTTAACACAGATACGCAGTATTTT. This sequence encodes CASSIERLNTDTQYF.

The rearrangement joins TRBV6-1 to TRBJ2-7; TRBD1 matches 8 bases. The CDR3 length is 12 residues. Germline V gene data show CDR1 as MNHNS and CDR2 as SASEGT. Unmatched junction bases numbered 4, after V lost 6 bases and J lost 6 bases. The CDR3 nucleotides are TGTGCCAGCAGCATGGACAGGGTCGAGCAGTACGTC. Translated, it gives CASSMDRVEQYV.

This rearrangement joins TRBV27 to TRBJ1-5; TRBD1 might be the D (5 bases). This CDR3 comprises 16 residues. Germline CDR1 and CDR2: MNHEY and SMNVEV (reference sequence). V was pared by 6 bases and J by 5 bases, with 20 bases between. CDR3 sequence (DNA): TGTGCCAGCAGGCCCCAAGGGACCGAAGGCTATCAGCCCCAGCATTTT. Residues: CASRPQGTEGYQPQHF.

This chain links TRBV28 with TRBJ2-7, with D perhaps matching TRBD2 (7 bases). Per the germline V gene, CDR1 is MDHEN and CDR2 is SYDVKM. The V end was cut by 6 bases, the J end by 7 bases, with 16 bases between. The length of the CDR3 is 13 residues. CDR3 region: CASSRGGVQEQYF. The CDR3 DNA is TGTGCCAGCAGCCGAGGGGGGGTACAAGAGCAGTACTTC.

This chain links TRBV28 with TRBJ1-5, with TRBD1 identical over 10 bases. The CDR3 covers 15 residues. The germline V gene has CDR1 MDHEN and CDR2 SYDVKM. The V gene end was trimmed by 2 bases and the J gene end by 7 bases; junction bases not matched to a gene: 5. CDR3 amino acids: CASSLGTGVVQPQHF. The CDR3 DNA reads TGTGCCAGCAGTTTAGGGACAGGGGTTGTGCAGCCCCAGCATTTT.

V gene TRBV9 combines with J gene TRBJ2-2, with D maybe TRBD2 (6 bases). The CDR3 spans 15 residues. V lost 4 bases and J lost 2, with 12 bases in between. The germline gives CDR1 SGDLS, CDR2 YYNGEE. CDR3 sequence reads: CASSPIGTNTGELFF. The CDR3 bases are TGTGCCAGCAGCCCTATCGGGACTAACACCGGGGAGCTGTTTTTT.

The rearrangement uses TRBV28 and TRBJ2-7; perhaps TRBD1 as D (5 bases). Germline values: CDR1 MDHEN, CDR2 SYDVKM. Trimming took off 6 bases at V and 1 base at J, with 13 bases between the two ends. The CDR3 is 14 amino acids. CDR3 amino acids: CASRTPRTSYEQYF. The CDR3 DNA sequence: TGTGCCAGCAGGACACCTAGGACATCCTACGAGCAGTACTTC.

At least ten counts were recorded for this clone. This sequence joins TRBV18 and TRBJ2-7; 7 bases line up with TRBD1. The CDR3 is made up of 14 amino acids. The V and J ends lost 3 bases and 3 bases, in that order; junction bases with no gene match: 5. Germline V CDR1 and CDR2: KGHSH, LQKENI. This CDR3 is CASSPRDRGYEQYV. In DNA, the CDR3 is TGTGCCAGCTCACCCCGGGACAGAGGCTACGAGCAGTACGTC.

The V call is TRBV5-1, the J call TRBJ1-1; D is ambiguous. CDR1 is SGHRS and CDR2 is YFSETQ in the germline V gene. This CDR3 is 13 amino acids long. V dropped 0 bases and J dropped 5 bases, with 8 bases sitting between them. CDR3 loop: CASSLVAQTEAFF. In DNA form, the CDR3 reads TGCGCCAGCAGCTTGGTAGCACAAACTGAAGCTTTCTTT.

V is TRBV29-1 and J is TRBJ2-1, with 12 bases aligning to TRBD2. Germline V gene data show CDR1 as SQVTM and CDR2 as ANQGSEA. The CDR3 spans 14 residues. J was trimmed by 4 bases and V by 7 bases; bases with no gene match: 5. The CDR3 DNA reads as TGCAGCGCTGCCGGACTAGCGGGGTACAATGAGCAGTTCTTC. Its translation is CSAAGLAGYNEQFF.

The CDR3 spells CASSLGQGGGYGYTF. CDR3 bases: TGTGCCAGCAGCTTAGGACAGGGAGGGGGCTATGGCTACACCTTC. V gene TRBV5-5 combines with J gene TRBJ1-2, with 8 bases that match TRBD1. Looked up from germline, CDR1 is SGHKS and CDR2 is YYEKEE (reference sequence). The CDR3 consists of 15 residues. Trimming cost V 2 bases and J 4 bases; bases outside gene matches: 7.

The CDR3 DNA sequence: TGTGCCAGCAGCTCTACCGTAGGTTATACCGGGGAGCTGTTTTTT. Its translation: CASSSTVGYTGELFF. The chain uses TRBV7-9 and TRBJ2-2; D gene uncertain. The germline V and J ends were trimmed by 4 bases and 5 bases, with 14 bases remaining between them. Germline V gene data show CDR1 as SEHNR and CDR2 as FQNEAQ (reference sequence). The CDR3 is 15 residues long.

In its sample, this clone was seen a few times. J is TRBJ2-7 and V is TRBV7-9; no reliable D call. Germline V lookup: CDR1 SEHNR, CDR2 FQNEAQ (reference sequence). The CDR3 extends over 14 amino acids. Trimming removed 5 bases from V and 2 bases from J, with 13 bases in between. DNA of the CDR3: TGTGCCAGCAGCGTAGGAACTCCAGCCTACGAGCAGTACGTC. This translates into CASSVGTPAYEQYV.

The chain couples TRBV19 to TRBJ1-3; no reliable D call. Germline values: CDR1 LNHDA, CDR2 SQIVND (reference sequence). V was shortened by 6 bases and J by 1 base, with 7 bases between the two germline ends. CDR3 length: 13 amino acids. The CDR3 DNA follows: TGTGCCAGTAGGGATGAATCTGGAAACACCATATATTTT. Its protein product is CASRDESGNTIYF.

The rearrangement links TRBV10-3 to TRBJ2-7, with TRBD2 identical over 16 bases. The ends lost 10 bases at V and 5 bases at J; junction bases unmatched: 2. The CDR3 totals 13 residues. Per germline, CDR1 ENHRY and CDR2 SYGVKD. CDR3 sequence: CATGLAGGDEQYV. The CDR3 nucleotides read TGTGCCACGGGACTAGCGGGAGGGGACGAGCAGTACGTC.

J is TRBJ2-1 and V is TRBV5-1; 12 positions match TRBD1. V dropped 4 bases and J dropped 8; count of bases not matched to a gene: 7. CDR1 is SGHRS, CDR2 YFSETQ, per germline. CDR3 length equals 15 residues. The CDR3 spells CASSGDRGRLDEQFF. The CDR3 DNA reads TGCGCCAGCAGCGGGGACAGGGGGCGCCTGGATGAGCAGTTCTTC.

The V call is TRBV4-1, the J call TRBJ1-5; no firm D call. Germline CDR1 MGHRA, CDR2 YSYEKL. V was pared by 1 base and J by 7 bases, with 11 bases between. The CDR3 loop spans 14 amino acids. CDR3 amino acids: CASSQGPSGQPQHF. The CDR3 bases are TGCGCCAGCAGCCAAGGCCCATCTGGGCAGCCCCAGCATTTT.

This clone occurred once. The CDR3 is CASSVESSYNEQFF. CDR3 in DNA: TGTGCCAGCAGTGTTGAGAGCTCCTACAATGAGCAGTTCTTC. The chain employs TRBV28 and TRBJ2-1; D is unclear. The CDR3 runs 14 residues. V was pared by 5 bases and J by 0 bases, with 8 bases between. Germline CDR1 MDHEN, CDR2 SYDVKM.

This clone showed up just once. The chain has TRBV18 and TRBJ1-2; D is possibly TRBD1 (5 bases). Germline V gene data show CDR1 as KGHSH and CDR2 as LQKENI. V gave up 3 bases and J gave up 0 bases, with 11 bases separating them. This CDR3 region has 15 residues. The CDR3 protein is CASSPAQESNYGYTF. CDR3 nucleotides: TGTGCCAGCTCACCCGCACAGGAGTCTAACTATGGCTACACCTTC.

The chain carries TRBV20-1 and TRBJ1-2; D not resolved. The CDR3 loop spans 11 amino acids. V dropped 7 bases and J dropped 4 bases, with 10 bases sitting between them. Germline assignment: CDR1 DFQATT and CDR2 SNEGSKA (reference sequence). The CDR3 DNA reads as TGCAGTGGACGGAAAAGCTATGGCTACACCTTC. Encoded protein: CSGRKSYGYTF.

The chain carries TRBV28 and TRBJ1-1, with D maybe TRBD1 (5 bases). This CDR3 has 14 residues. V dropped 2 bases and J dropped 3 bases, with 10 bases sitting between them. Germline V gene sequence: CDR1 MDHEN, CDR2 SYDVKM. The CDR3 loop is CASSLGGTHTEAFF. The CDR3 DNA is TGTGCCAGCAGTTTAGGCGGGACCCACACTGAAGCTTTCTTT.

The chain combines TRBV2 with TRBJ2-3; the D gene is possibly TRBD2 (5 bases). This CDR3 is built from 14 residues. V was pared by 7 bases and J by 3 bases, with 14 bases between. The germline CDR1 and CDR2 sequences are SNHLY and FYNNEI. The CDR3 DNA follows: TGTGCCAGCAACGCCCTAGCACGAACAGATACGCAGTATTTT. Encoded protein: CASNALARTDTQYF.

As concerns this clone: The sample has other DNA sequences that encode this CDR3 too. The chain is built from TRBV28 and TRBJ1-2, with D hard to call. V was cut by 3 bases and J by 7 bases, with 9 bases left in between. This CDR3 contains 12 residues. Germline V lookup: CDR1 MDHEN, CDR2 SYDVKM. The CDR3: CASSLGFGGYTF. CDR3 nucleotides: TGTGCCAGCAGTTTGGGCTTTGGTGGCTACACCTTC.

The rearrangement joins TRBV6-5 to TRBJ1-3; D is possibly TRBD1 (6 bases). Trimming cost V 6 bases and J 5 bases, with 14 bases left between them. From germline, CDR1 is MNHEY and CDR2 SVGAGI. The CDR3 is 14 residues long. The CDR3 is CASSSGQSRNTIYF. The CDR3 coding sequence is TGTGCCAGCAGCTCCGGACAGTCTCGAAACACCATATATTTT.

This clone was observed a single time. The CDR3 spells CASSRVWDRESYEQYF. CDR3 sequence (DNA): TGCGCCAGCAGCCGGGTCTGGGACAGGGAGTCCTACGAGCAGTACTTC. V is TRBV4-1 and J is TRBJ2-7; TRBD1 matches at 9 bases. V was clipped by 4 bases and J by 1 base; unmatched bases: 8. The CDR3 contains 16 residues. Germline V gives CDR1 MGHRA, CDR2 YSYEKL.